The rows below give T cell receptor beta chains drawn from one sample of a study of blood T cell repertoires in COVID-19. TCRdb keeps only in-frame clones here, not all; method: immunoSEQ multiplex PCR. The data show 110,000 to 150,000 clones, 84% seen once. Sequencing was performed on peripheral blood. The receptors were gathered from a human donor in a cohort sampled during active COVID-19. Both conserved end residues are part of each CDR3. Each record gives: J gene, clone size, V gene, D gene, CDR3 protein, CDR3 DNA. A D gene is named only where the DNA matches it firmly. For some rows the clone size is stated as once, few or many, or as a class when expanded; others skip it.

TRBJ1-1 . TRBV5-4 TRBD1 CASSPGQGISNTEAFF TGTGCCAGCAGCCCCGGACAGGGCATATCGAACACTGAAGCTTTCTTT
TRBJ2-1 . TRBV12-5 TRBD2 CASGSGTSGLNEQFF TGTGCTAGTGGTTCCGGGACTAGCGGGCTGAATGAGCAGTTCTTC
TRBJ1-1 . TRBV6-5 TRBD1 CASRGTGKNTEAFF TGTGCCAGCAGGGGGACAGGGAAGAACACTGAAGCTTTCTTT
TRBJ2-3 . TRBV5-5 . CASSPGWPSTDTQYF TGTGCCAGCAGTCCAGGGTGGCCAAGCACAGATACGCAGTATTTT
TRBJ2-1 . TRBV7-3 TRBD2 CASSRTSYGEQFF TGTGCCAGCAGCCGGACTAGTTACGGTGAGCAGTTCTTC
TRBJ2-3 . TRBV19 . CASSIDVAGAKEGTDTQYF TGTGCCAGTAGTATAGATGTGGCGGGGGCAAAGGAGGGCACAGATACGCAGTATTTT
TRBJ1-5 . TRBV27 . CASSSNRARQPQHF TGTGCCAGCAGCTCTAACAGGGCAAGACAGCCCCAGCATTTT
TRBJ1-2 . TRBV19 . CASSRSQRLYGYTF TGTGCCAGTAGTCGGAGTCAGCGCCTCTATGGCTACACCTTC
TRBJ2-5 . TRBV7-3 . CASSPSPTRGLETQYF TGTGCCAGCAGCCCATCCCCGACCCGCGGGTTAGAGACCCAGTACTTC
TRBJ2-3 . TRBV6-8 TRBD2 CASSSLGLAGASTDTQYF TGTGCCAGCAGTTCACTGGGACTAGCGGGTGCTAGCACAGATACGCAGTATTTT
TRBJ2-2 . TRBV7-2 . CASSLLGSGNTGELFF TGTGCCAGCAGCTTACTGGGTAGCGGGAACACCGGGGAGCTGTTTTTT
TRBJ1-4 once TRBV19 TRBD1 CASSLSRTGGEKLFF TGTGCCAGTAGCCTCTCCAGGACAGGGGGGGAAAAACTGTTTTTT
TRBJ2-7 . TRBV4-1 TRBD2 CASSQDPTSGGRITSSYEQYF TGCGCCAGCAGCCAAGATCCAACTAGCGGGGGCCGTATAACAAGCTCCTACGAGCAGTACTTC
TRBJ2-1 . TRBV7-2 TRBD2 CASSLRTRWESSYNEQFF TGTGCCAGCAGCCTACGGACTAGGTGGGAAAGCTCCTACAATGAGCAGTTCTTC
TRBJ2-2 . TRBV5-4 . CASSPTGEVSGELFF TGTGCCAGCAGCCCTACAGGGGAGGTGTCCGGGGAGCTGTTTTTT
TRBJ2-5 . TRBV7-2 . CASSLYSQETQYF TGTGCCAGCAGCTTATATTCCCAAGAGACCCAGTACTTC
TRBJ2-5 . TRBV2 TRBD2 CASSEVGSGGVETQYF TGTGCCAGCAGTGAAGTGGGTAGCGGGGGGGTGGAGACCCAGTACTTC
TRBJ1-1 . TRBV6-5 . CASSYSDREAFF TGTGCCAGCAGTTACTCAGACAGAGAAGCTTTCTTT
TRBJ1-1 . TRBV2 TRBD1 CASNRGGTEAFF TGTGCCAGCAACAGGGGGGGCACTGAAGCTTTCTTT
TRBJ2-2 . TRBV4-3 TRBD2 CASSQDPSAGWTGELFF TGCGCCAGCAGCCAAGATCCGTCAGCGGGGTGGACCGGGGAGCTGTTTTTT
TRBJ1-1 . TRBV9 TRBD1 CASSVLQGAQGEAFF TGTGCCAGCAGCGTACTACAGGGGGCGCAGGGTGAAGCTTTCTTT
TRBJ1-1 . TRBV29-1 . CSVGGGVIMNTEAFF TGCAGCGTTGGAGGCGGGGTCATAATGAACACTGAAGCTTTCTTT
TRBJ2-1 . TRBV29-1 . CSVAPGGGSYNEQFF TGCAGCGTTGCCCCCGGTGGCGGCTCCTACAATGAGCAGTTCTTC
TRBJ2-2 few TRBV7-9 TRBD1 CASSQGTVTGELFF TGTGCCAGCAGCCAGGGGACAGTAACCGGGGAGCTGTTTTTT
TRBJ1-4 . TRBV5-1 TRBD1 CASSLRQGEKKLFF TGCGCCAGCAGCTTGAGACAGGGGGAGAAAAAACTGTTTTTT
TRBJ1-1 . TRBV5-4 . CASSSGQLPSSNTEAFF TGTGCCAGCAGCTCCGGACAGCTACCGAGTTCCAACACTGAAGCTTTCTTT
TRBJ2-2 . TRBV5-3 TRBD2 CARSRLPGLSGENTGELFF TGTGCCAGAAGCCGCCTGCCGGGACTGAGCGGGGAGAACACCGGGGAGCTGTTTTTT
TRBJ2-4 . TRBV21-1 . CASSKARRLAKNIQYF TGTGCCAGCAGCAAAGCGCGGCGGCTAGCCAAAAACATTCAGTACTTC
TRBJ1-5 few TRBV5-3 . CARSCIGGRRQPQHF TGTGCCAGAAGCTGTATCGGGGGGCGGCGGCAGCCCCAGCATTTT
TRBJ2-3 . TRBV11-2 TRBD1 CASRRQGAWGTDTQYF TGTGCCAGCAGGCGACAGGGGGCATGGGGCACAGATACGCAGTATTTT
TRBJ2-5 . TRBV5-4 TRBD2 CASSITSGGAETQYF TGTGCCAGCAGCATCACTAGCGGGGGGGCGGAGACCCAGTACTTC
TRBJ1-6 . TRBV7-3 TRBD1 CASSLRPLTGVGDSPLHF TGTGCCAGCAGCTTAAGACCTTTGACAGGGGTCGGAGATTCACCCCTCCACTTT
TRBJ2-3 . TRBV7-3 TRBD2 CASSPNPGGIISTDTQYF TGTGCCAGCAGCCCAAACCCGGGGGGGATAATTAGCACAGATACGCAGTATTTT
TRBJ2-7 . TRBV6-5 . CASSLQGREQYF TGTGCCAGCAGTCTTCAGGGTCGGGAGCAGTACTTC
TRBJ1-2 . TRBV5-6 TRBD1 CASSPGQGKYVNYGYTF TGTGCCAGCAGCCCCGGACAGGGGAAGTATGTTAACTATGGCTACACCTTC
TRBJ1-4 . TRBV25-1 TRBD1 CASVEDRGEEKLFF TGTGCCAGCGTTGAGGACAGGGGGGAAGAAAAACTGTTTTTT
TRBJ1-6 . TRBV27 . CASSPRQTNSPLHF TGTGCCAGCAGTCCCCGACAGACTAATTCACCCCTCCACTTT
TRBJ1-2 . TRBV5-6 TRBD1 CASSLAQSQGSLVYGYTF TGTGCCAGCAGCTTGGCCCAATCACAGGGGTCGCTCGTCTATGGCTACACCTTC
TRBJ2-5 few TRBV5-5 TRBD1 CASSGTGGETQYF TGTGCCAGCAGCGGGACAGGGGGGGAGACCCAGTACTTC
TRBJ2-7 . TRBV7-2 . CASSYRDSYEQYF TGTGCCAGCAGCTACAGGGACTCCTACGAGCAGTACTTC
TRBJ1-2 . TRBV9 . CASSQSTEYGYTF TGTGCCAGCAGCCAGTCGACAGAATATGGCTACACCTTC
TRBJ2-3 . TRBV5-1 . CASSLSMVTDTQYF TGCGCCAGCAGCTTGTCTATGGTTACGGATACGCAGTATTTT
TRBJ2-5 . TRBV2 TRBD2 CASKRLAEETQYF TGTGCCAGCAAAAGACTAGCGGAAGAGACCCAGTACTTC
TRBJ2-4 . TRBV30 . CAWLTGAKNIQYF TGTGCCTGGCTAACAGGGGCCAAAAACATTCAGTACTTC
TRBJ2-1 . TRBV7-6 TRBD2 CASSPRESGGAYNEQFF TGTGCCAGCAGCCCCCGGGAAAGCGGGGGGGCCTACAATGAGCAGTTCTTC
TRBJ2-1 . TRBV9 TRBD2 CASSLGSGAWNEQFF TGTGCCAGCAGCCTAGGGAGCGGGGCCTGGAATGAGCAGTTCTTC
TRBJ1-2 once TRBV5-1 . CASSFTGSGYTF TGCGCCAGCAGCTTCACAGGGTCTGGCTACACCTTC
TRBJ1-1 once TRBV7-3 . CASSLTGGDHTEAFF TGTGCCAGCAGCTTAACGGGAGGGGATCACACTGAAGCTTTCTTT
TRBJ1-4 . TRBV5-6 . CASSFHTGREKLFF TGTGCCAGCAGCTTCCATACAGGGCGTGAAAAACTGTTTTTT
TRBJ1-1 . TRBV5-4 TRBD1 CASSQGPGQGRTEAFF TGTGCCAGCAGTCAAGGACCGGGACAGGGGAGAACTGAAGCTTTCTTT